These 24 T cell receptor beta chains were all obtained from the same sample, sequenced in a study of T cells after yellow fever vaccination. TCRdb reanalysed the 5' RACE reads using MiXCR and keeps one entry per CDR3 protein. The sample yields about 580,000 distinct CDR3 sequences, 17% seen once. The sequencing here drew on PBMCs, taken 5 days after the first yellow fever vaccination. The origin of the receptors is a man aged 18 to 29 who received the YFV17D yellow fever vaccine.

This sequence joins TRBV29-1 and TRBJ2-1; D possibly uses TRBD1 or TRBD2 (5 bases each). Trimming removed 6 bases at V and 9 bases at J, with 12 bases between. CDR1 is SQVTM, CDR2 ANQGSEA, per germline. CDR3 length: 11 residues. The CDR3, as DNA: TGCAGCGTACGCAGGGACGGTGAGCAGTTCTTC. It translates to CSVRRDGEQFF.

The chain is built from TRBV18 and TRBJ1-5; 7 bases match TRBD1. This CDR3 region has 15 residues. The V segment lost 3 bases and the J segment 5 bases; nucleotides outside the gene matches: 7. Looked up from germline, CDR1 is KGHSH and CDR2 is LQKENI. CDR3: CASSPRRTGDQPQHF. The CDR3 coding sequence is TGTGCCAGCTCACCCAGGAGGACAGGAGATCAGCCCCAGCATTTT.

The table lists this clonotype with a few counts. The chain couples TRBV6-4 to TRBJ2-7, with 7 bases identical to TRBD1. This CDR3 spans 15 amino acids. The V and J ends lost 9 bases and 2 bases, in that order; junction bases with no gene match: 13. Germline V gene lookup returns CDR1 MRHNA and CDR2 SNTAGT. In DNA, the CDR3 is TGTGCCAGTACCCCCGCCGTGACAGGGACCTACGAGCAGTACGTC. Protein product: CASTPAVTGTYEQYV.

V and J are TRBV6-1 and TRBJ2-3, with TRBD1 matching 7 bases. The CDR3 sequence is 15 residues long. Germline CDR1 reads MNHNS; CDR2 reads SASEGT. The J segment lost 0 bases and the V segment lost 5 bases, leaving 5 bases of the junction unmatched. This CDR3 reads CASSQGQPSTDTQYF. The CDR3 DNA is TGTGCCAGCAGTCAGGGACAGCCTAGCACAGATACGCAGTATTTT.

This clonotype was observed a few times. This chain joins TRBV12-3 or TRBV12-4 and TRBJ2-2; TRBD1 might be the D (5 bases). Trimming took off 5 bases at V and 4 bases at J, with 11 bases between the two ends. The CDR3 contains 14 residues. The CDR3 nucleotides read TGTGCCAGCAGTACAGGAGAAACCACCGGGGAGCTGTTTTTT. Its translation: CASSTGETTGELFF.

This clonotype was seen ten or more times. The chain recombines TRBV2 with TRBJ1-2; D uncertain. This CDR3 has 11 residues. Germline V lookup: CDR1 SNHLY, CDR2 FYNNEI. Trimming shortened V by 8 bases and J by 1 base, and 5 bases separated the two germline ends. This CDR3 reads CASAVNYGYTF. The CDR3 region has the DNA TGTGCCAGCGCCGTTAACTATGGCTACACCTTC.

This clonotype has a handful of counts. This chain connects TRBV4-3 to TRBJ2-3; D tentatively reads TRBD1 or TRBD2 (5 bases each). This CDR3 has 13 residues. Germline V gives CDR1 LGHNA, CDR2 YSLEER. Deletions cut 0 bases from V and 6 bases from J, with 7 bases between. DNA of the CDR3: TGCGCCAGCAGCCAAGATTGGGGGGATACGCAGTATTTT. It codes for CASSQDWGDTQYF.

This clonotype was detected ten times or more. The DNA of the CDR3 is TGTGCCAGCAGTTACTCGACTCTACAAGAGACCCAGTACTTC. This codes for CASSYSTLQETQYF. The gene calls are TRBV6-5 and TRBJ2-5; no clear D. Germline V lookup: CDR1 MNHEY, CDR2 SVGAGI. CDR3 length: 14 residues. The germline V and J ends were trimmed by 0 bases and 2 bases, with 7 bases remaining between them.

There are a few counts of this clonotype. CDR3 DNA: TGCGCCAGCAGCCAAGGAGCGGGGGGGCTGGGGCCAAACATTCAGTACTTC. Protein sequence: CASSQGAGGLGPNIQYF. The rearrangement links TRBV4-3 to TRBJ2-4, with 10 bases that match TRBD2. V shed 1 base, J shed 6 bases, and the junction held 9 bases outside the gene matches. In germline, CDR1 is LGHNA, CDR2 YSLEER. The CDR3 consists of 17 residues.

In its sample, this clonotype was seen a few times. V and J are TRBV28 and TRBJ1-2; D gene uncertain. CDR1 and CDR2 (germline): MDHEN, SYDVKM. With 6 bases removed from V and 5 bases from J, the gap between germline ends came to 16 bases. The CDR3 extends over 14 amino acids. The CDR3, as DNA: TGTGCCAGCAGCACGAGCGGGTCCGGATATGGCTACACCTTC. Translated, it gives CASSTSGSGYGYTF.

The chain has TRBV6-2 or TRBV6-3 and TRBJ2-7, with D unresolved. The CDR3 is 14 amino acids. CDR1 and CDR2 from the germline V gene are MNHEY and SVGEGT. V lost 6 bases, J lost 3 bases, and 15 bases lay in between. The chain's CDR3 is CASRGSLQIYEQYV. The CDR3 nucleotides are TGTGCCAGCAGGGGGTCTCTACAGATCTACGAGCAGTACGTC.

The V gene is TRBV20-1, the J gene TRBJ2-1; 9 bases match TRBD1. This CDR3 has 17 amino acids. V trimming: 0 bases; J trimming: 8 bases; junction bases outside the gene matches: 14. Germline V gene data show CDR1 as DFQATT and CDR2 as SNEGSKA (reference sequence). The CDR3 DNA reads as TGCAGTGCTAGAGATGTGAGACAGGGGGGGCTCGAGGATGAGCAGTTCTTC. Residues: CSARDVRQGGLEDEQFF.

This clonotype appeared many times. This chain links TRBV5-5 with TRBJ1-4; the D gene is possibly TRBD1 (5 bases). Germline V gene lookup returns CDR1 SGHKS and CDR2 YYEKEE (reference sequence). V was pared by 1 base and J by 8 bases, with 12 bases between. This CDR3 region has 14 residues. The DNA of the CDR3 is TGTGCCAGCAGCTTGTTCAAGGGACGGGAAAAACTGTTTTTT. Protein: CASSLFKGREKLFF. Supplemented by reference TRBV5-5 and TRBJ1-4, the full variable domain reads DAGVTQSPTHLIKTRGQQVTLRCSPISGHKSVSWYQQVLGQGPQFIFQYYEKEERGRGNFPDRFSARQFPNYSSELNVNALLLGDSALYLCASSLFKGREKLFFGSGTQLSVL.

This chain links TRBV7-9 with TRBJ2-2; perhaps TRBD1 as D (5 bases). This CDR3 is built from 17 residues. Deletions cut 1 base from V and 1 base from J, with 13 bases between. Looked up from germline, CDR1 is SEHNR and CDR2 is FQNEAQ (reference sequence). Here the CDR3 reads CASSLEVGQGNTGELFF. CDR3 DNA: TGTGCCAGCAGCTTAGAGGTTGGGCAGGGGAACACCGGGGAGCTGTTTTTT.

The rearrangement joins TRBV5-1 to TRBJ1-3, with D possibly being TRBD1 (5 bases). Germline loops: CDR1 SGHRS, CDR2 YFSETQ. The germline V and J ends were trimmed by 3 bases and 0 bases, with 13 bases remaining between them. This CDR3 comprises 16 residues. The CDR3 region has the DNA TGCGCCAGCAGCTCCGGGACGGGGAGCTCTGGAAACACCATATATTTT. Translating it yields CASSSGTGSSGNTIYF.

The chain combines TRBV6-1 with TRBJ2-6; 7 bases fit TRBD1. Germline V lookup: CDR1 MNHNS, CDR2 SASEGT. This CDR3 contains 18 residues. V dropped 5 bases and J dropped 2; count of bases not matched to a gene: 12. The CDR3 loop reads CASSQGDGAGAGANVLTF. In nucleotides, the CDR3 is TGTGCCAGCAGTCAGGGGGACGGGGCCGGCGCTGGGGCCAACGTCCTGACTTTC.

The chain employs TRBV6-5 and TRBJ2-7; no clear D. Per germline, CDR1 MNHEY and CDR2 SVGAGI. V was cut by 0 bases and J by 2 bases, with 14 bases left in between. The CDR3 length is 16 residues. The CDR3 nucleotides read TGTGCCAGCAGTTACTCGAGACCTTCCCGGCCCTACGAGCAGTACTTC. Protein: CASSYSRPSRPYEQYF.

There are many counts of this clonotype. The V call is TRBV9, the J call TRBJ2-7, with TRBD1 matching 8 bases. V lost 0 bases, J lost 4 bases, and 3 bases stayed unmatched. Per the germline V gene, CDR1 is SGDLS and CDR2 is YYNGEE. The CDR3 extends over 14 amino acids. CDR3 DNA sequence: TGTGCCAGCAGCGTAGGACAGGGGAATTACGAGCAGTACTTC. This translates into CASSVGQGNYEQYF.

The chain carries TRBV4-1 and TRBJ1-1, with 7 bases lining up with TRBD1. CDR1 and CDR2 (germline): MGHRA, YSYEKL. The CDR3 covers 16 residues. With V trimmed by 4 bases and J by 4 bases, 12 bases remained unmatched. Written as DNA, the CDR3 is TGCGCCAGCAGCCCCAGGGGGAGGGACGGGGGCACTGAAGCTTTCTTT. It translates to CASSPRGRDGGTEAFF.

This clonotype was seen only a few times. The chain has TRBV5-1 and TRBJ2-1; 7 positions agree with TRBD2. CDR3 length: 16 residues. J was trimmed by 7 bases and V by 0 bases; bases with no gene match: 10. The germline gives CDR1 SGHRS, CDR2 YFSETQ. The CDR3 nucleotides read TGCGCCAGCAGCTTGGCCAAGGCCAGCGGGGAGAATGAGCAGTTCTTC. Translated, it gives CASSLAKASGENEQFF.

This clonotype has just a few counts. The chain employs TRBV5-1 and TRBJ2-3, with TRBD2 as a possible D gene (6 bases). V was pared by 5 bases and J by 0 bases, with 13 bases between. Looked up from germline, CDR1 is SGHRS and CDR2 is YFSETQ. There are 15 residues in the CDR3. CDR3 DNA: TGCGCCAGCAGAAATGGGAGGACGAGCACAGATACGCAGTATTTT. It codes for CASRNGRTSTDTQYF.

This clonotype was seen more than once but under ten times. The V and J genes are TRBV5-1 and TRBJ2-7, with D perhaps matching TRBD1 (7 bases). V was pared by 4 bases and J by 0 bases, with 11 bases between. Germline CDR1 SGHRS, CDR2 YFSETQ. CDR3 size: 14 residues. The CDR3 bases are TGCGCCAGCAGCCCGGGGGACAGCTCCTACGAGCAGTACGTC. This encodes CASSPGDSSYEQYV.

The chain uses TRBV28 and TRBJ1-6; no firm D call. The CDR3 spans 14 residues. Germline V lookup: CDR1 MDHEN, CDR2 SYDVKM. Trimming removed 5 bases at V and 9 bases at J, with 14 bases between. CDR3 in DNA: TGTGCCAGCAGTCGGACGAGGAGTAGTTCACCCCTCCACTTT. Translated, it gives CASSRTRSSSPLHF.

The CDR3 nucleotides are TGTGCCAGCAGTGTAAGCAGGGGGCTGAACACTGAAGCTTTCTTT. It encodes CASSVSRGLNTEAFF. This chain uses TRBV6-1 with TRBJ1-1; TRBD1 matches 8 bases. The CDR3 totals 15 residues. Per germline, CDR1 MNHNS and CDR2 SASEGT. V was pared by 4 bases and J by 0 bases, with 4 bases of the junction left unmatched.